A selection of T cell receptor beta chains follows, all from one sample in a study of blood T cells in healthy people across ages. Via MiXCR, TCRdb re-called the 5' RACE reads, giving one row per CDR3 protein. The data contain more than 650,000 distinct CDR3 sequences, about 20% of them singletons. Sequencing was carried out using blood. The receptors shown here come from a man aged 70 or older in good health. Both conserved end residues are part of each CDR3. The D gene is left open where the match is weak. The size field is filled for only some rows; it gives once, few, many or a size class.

CDR3 protein: CASSVALAGRNEQFF
CDR3 DNA: TGTGCCAGCAGCGTAGCGCTAGCGGGGCGCAATGAGCAGTTCTTC
J gene: TRBJ2-1
D gene: TRBD2
clone size: -
V gene: TRBV9

CDR3 protein: CASSPFTGGYEQYF
CDR3 DNA: TGCGCCAGCAGCCCATTTACAGGCGGATACGAGCAGTACTTC
J gene: TRBJ2-7
D gene: -
clone size: few
V gene: TRBV5-1

CDR3 protein: CSILPRGVGGYTF
CDR3 DNA: TGCAGCATTCTCCCTCGAGGGGTTGGTGGCTACACCTTC
J gene: TRBJ1-2
D gene: -
clone size: -
V gene: TRBV29-1

CDR3 protein: CASKRGLAERNTGELFF
CDR3 DNA: TGTGCCAGCAAACGGGGGCTAGCGGAAAGGAACACCGGGGAGCTGTTTTTT
J gene: TRBJ2-2
D gene: -
clone size: few
V gene: TRBV6-2/TRBV6-3

CDR3 protein: CASTLARRRADTQYF
CDR3 DNA: TGTGCCAGCACCCTGGCTCGACGGAGGGCAGATACGCAGTATTTT
J gene: TRBJ2-3
D gene: -
clone size: -
V gene: TRBV5-5

CDR3 protein: CASSPPGGSTEAFF
CDR3 DNA: TGTGCCAGCTCACCACCGGGAGGGAGCACTGAAGCTTTCTTT
J gene: TRBJ1-1
D gene: -
clone size: many
V gene: TRBV18

CDR3 protein: CASSNVYEQFF
CDR3 DNA: TGTGCCAGCAGCAATGTTTATGAGCAGTTCTTC
J gene: TRBJ2-1
D gene: -
clone size: -
V gene: TRBV7-2

CDR3 protein: CASSTGQFQETQYF
CDR3 DNA: TGTGCCAGCAGCACGGGACAGTTTCAAGAGACCCAGTACTTC
J gene: TRBJ2-5
D gene: TRBD1
clone size: -
V gene: TRBV5-4

CDR3 protein: CARPPAGVNQPQHF
CDR3 DNA: TGTGCCAGACCCCCGGCGGGAGTCAATCAGCCCCAGCATTTT
J gene: TRBJ1-5
D gene: -
clone size: -
V gene: TRBV19

CDR3 protein: CASSQPQGPNEKLFF
CDR3 DNA: TGTGCCAGCAGCCAGCCGCAGGGTCCTAATGAAAAACTGTTTTTT
J gene: TRBJ1-4
D gene: -
clone size: -
V gene: TRBV3-1

CDR3 protein: CAIMDRNGETQYF
CDR3 DNA: TGTGCCATCATGGACAGGAATGGAGAGACCCAGTACTTC
J gene: TRBJ2-5
D gene: TRBD1
clone size: -
V gene: TRBV10-3

CDR3 protein: CASSLRQSAGVGEQFF
CDR3 DNA: TGTGCCAGCAGCTTAAGACAGTCCGCAGGGGTGGGTGAGCAGTTCTTC
J gene: TRBJ2-1
D gene: -
clone size: -
V gene: TRBV7-8

CDR3 protein: CASSQVLAGEVEQFF
CDR3 DNA: TGCGCCAGCAGCCAAGTACTAGCGGGAGAGGTTGAGCAGTTCTTC
J gene: TRBJ2-1
D gene: TRBD2
clone size: few
V gene: TRBV4-3

CDR3 protein: CASRQHSGKAGELFF
CDR3 DNA: TGCGCCAGCAGGCAGCATTCAGGGAAGGCCGGGGAGCTGTTTTTT
J gene: TRBJ2-2
D gene: -
clone size: -
V gene: TRBV4-3

CDR3 protein: CASSGQLNADTQYF
CDR3 DNA: TGTGCCAGTTCGGGACAGTTAAATGCGGATACGCAGTATTTT
J gene: TRBJ2-3
D gene: TRBD1
clone size: -
V gene: TRBV19

CDR3 protein: CASSPSNGYGGYTF
CDR3 DNA: TGTGCCAGCAGCCCATCGAATGGGTATGGAGGCTACACCTTC
J gene: TRBJ1-2
D gene: -
clone size: many
V gene: TRBV7-8

CDR3 protein: CASSILSPDNEKLFF
CDR3 DNA: TGCGCCAGCAGCATTCTGTCTCCGGATAATGAAAAACTGTTTTTT
J gene: TRBJ1-4
D gene: -
clone size: few
V gene: TRBV5-1

CDR3 protein: CASLGRRWETQYF
CDR3 DNA: TGTGCCAGCCTCGGCCGCCGGTGGGAGACCCAGTACTTC
J gene: TRBJ2-5
D gene: -
clone size: -
V gene: TRBV25-1

CDR3 protein: CASSPVSLQETQYF
CDR3 DNA: TGTGCCAGCAGCCCCGTCTCTCTCCAAGAGACCCAGTACTTC
J gene: TRBJ2-5
D gene: -
clone size: few
V gene: TRBV3-1

CDR3 protein: CASSNPRQASYGYTF
CDR3 DNA: TGTGCCAGTAGTAACCCGCGACAGGCAAGCTATGGCTACACCTTC
J gene: TRBJ1-2
D gene: -
clone size: -
V gene: TRBV19

CDR3 protein: CASSLVGSGANVLTF
CDR3 DNA: TGTGCCAGCAGCTTAGTAGGTTCTGGGGCCAACGTCCTGACTTTC
J gene: TRBJ2-6
D gene: -
clone size: many
V gene: TRBV5-1

CDR3 protein: CASSSLGGASTDTQYF
CDR3 DNA: TGCGCCAGCAGCTCTCTTGGGGGGGCCAGCACAGATACGCAGTATTTT
J gene: TRBJ2-3
D gene: -
clone size: -
V gene: TRBV5-1

CDR3 protein: CASSLAGSDETQYF
CDR3 DNA: TGCGCCAGCAGCTTGGCCGGGTCTGACGAGACCCAGTACTTC
J gene: TRBJ2-5
D gene: -
clone size: few
V gene: TRBV5-1

CDR3 protein: CASSFGTSGSPDTQYF
CDR3 DNA: TGTGCCAGCAGCTTCGGGACTAGCGGGAGTCCAGATACGCAGTATTTT
J gene: TRBJ2-3
D gene: TRBD2
clone size: few
V gene: TRBV11-3

CDR3 protein: CSARPLTGGREKLFF
CDR3 DNA: TGCAGTGCTAGGCCCTTAACAGGGGGCCGGGAAAAACTGTTTTTT
J gene: TRBJ1-4
D gene: TRBD1
clone size: -
V gene: TRBV20-1

CDR3 protein: CASSYEGPGKEAFF
CDR3 DNA: TGTGCCAGCAGTTATGAGGGTCCCGGGAAGGAAGCTTTCTTT
J gene: TRBJ1-1
D gene: -
clone size: few
V gene: TRBV6-6

CDR3 protein: CASRKGGETQYF
CDR3 DNA: TGTGCCAGCAGAAAGGGGGGAGAGACCCAGTACTTC
J gene: TRBJ2-5
D gene: -
clone size: few
V gene: TRBV27